This T cell receptor (beta chain) is from a study of T cells in Graves' hyperthyroidism and ophthalmopathy. Researchers amplified the TCR beta CDR3 regions from RNA transcripts. Initially, a first-round RT-PCR of the TCR CDR3 employed the HTBI primer set. TCRdb reprocessed the multiplex PCR reads with MiXCR, giving one entry per CDR3 protein. The sample lists approximately 210,000 distinct CDR3 sequences, 17% seen once, with under 65% in the top ten. This clonotype was detected only a few times. Germline assignment: CDR1 MNHEY and CDR2 SVGAGI. J was trimmed by 6 bases and V by 5 bases; bases with no gene match: 6. The CDR3 has 16 amino acids.

The sample taken for sequencing was blood. The TCR was taken from a man over 45 with Graves' hyperthyroidism. The V and J genes are TRBV6-5 and TRBJ2-1; 14 positions match TRBD2. CDR3 in DNA: TGTGCCAGCAGTATACCCGGGACTAGCGGGAGCAATGAGCAGTTCTTC. Protein sequence: CASSIPGTSGSNEQFF.